The 10 T cell receptor beta chains below come from one sample, sequenced in a study of shared clonotypes between healthy human individuals. TCRdb's copy holds only in-frame clones and misses some; the assay was immunoSEQ multiplex PCR. The sample contains about 1.5 million clones, about 96% of which appear only once. Sequencing was done on a sample of naive CD4+ T cells sorted from blood. Indicated subset: CD45RA+ positively selected. These receptors were obtained from a man aged 25-45 years in good health.

The V and J genes are TRBV5-4 and TRBJ2-1; D may be TRBD1 (5 bases). Trimming shortened V by 3 bases and J by 5 bases, and 18 bases separated the two germline ends. The CDR3 runs 16 residues. Per the germline V gene, CDR1 is SGHNT and CDR2 is YYREEE (reference sequence). CDR3 residues: CASSSPARVGNNEQFF. In DNA, the CDR3 is TGTGCCAGCAGCTCCCCCGCCAGGGTGGGAAACAATGAGCAGTTCTTC.

The chain links TRBV19 to TRBJ2-7; tentatively, D is TRBD1 (6 bases). Trimming left V 3 bases short and J 1 base short, with 16 bases between. The length of the CDR3 is 16 residues. Germline V gene sequence: CDR1 LNHDA, CDR2 SQIVND (reference sequence). In nucleotides, the CDR3 is TGTGCCAGTAGTATGGACCGGGACACGCTATCCTACGAGCAGTACTTC. It translates to CASSMDRDTLSYEQYF.

CDR3 sequence reads: CASSLLRAGELFF. CDR3 DNA sequence: TGCGCCAGCAGCTTGTTAAGGGCCGGGGAGCTGTTTTTT. This chain joins TRBV5-1 and TRBJ2-2; D not resolved. Deletions cut 1 base from V and 6 bases from J, with 7 bases between. The CDR3 length is 13 residues. In germline, CDR1 is SGHRS, CDR2 YFSETQ. The full variable domain, its missing parts supplied by reference TRBV5-1 and TRBJ2-2, is KAGVTQTPRYLIKTRGQQVTLSCSPISGHRSVSWYQQTPGQGLQFLFEYFSETQRNKGNFPGRFSGRQFSNSRSEMNVSTLELGDSALYLCASSLLRAGELFFGEGSRLTVL.

The chain carries TRBV28 and TRBJ2-6, with 13 bases identical to TRBD2. The CDR3 consists of 21 residues. Trimming cost V 6 bases and J 4 bases; bases outside gene matches: 18. Germline CDR1 MDHEN, CDR2 SYDVKM. As DNA, the CDR3 is TGTGCCAGCAGCCCCAGGACTAGCGGGAGTGAGGACCCTTGGGGGGCCAACGTCCTGACTTTC. Protein: CASSPRTSGSEDPWGANVLTF.

The chain combines TRBV5-4 with TRBJ1-2, with 10 bases lining up with TRBD1. This CDR3 has 15 amino acids. The J segment lost 4 bases and the V segment lost 4 bases, leaving 7 bases of the junction unmatched. Germline V gives CDR1 SGHNT, CDR2 YYREEE (reference sequence). The CDR3 loop is CASSPGTGDPYGYTF. The CDR3 DNA reads TGTGCCAGCAGCCCCGGGACAGGGGACCCCTATGGCTACACCTTC.

The chain links TRBV7-9 to TRBJ2-1, with a tentative D call TRBD2 (6 bases). V was shortened by 4 bases and J by 12 bases, with 19 bases between the two germline ends. Germline V gene lookup returns CDR1 SEHNR and CDR2 FQNEAQ (reference sequence). CDR3 length equals 14 residues. CDR3 bases: TGTGCCAGCAGCTCCGCGGGACTCCCGAACACGCAGTTCTTC. Its translation is CASSSAGLPNTQFF.

Concerning this clone: The sample has other DNA sequences that encode this CDR3 too. This chain uses TRBV30 with TRBJ1-5; D is undetermined. The CDR3 runs to 13 residues. V dropped 1 base and J dropped 4 bases, with 8 bases sitting between them. CDR1 and CDR2 from the germline V gene are GTSNPN and SVGIG (reference sequence). The CDR3 reads CAWSERGNQPQHF. CDR3 nucleotides: TGTGCCTGGAGTGAGCGGGGTAATCAGCCCCAGCATTTT.

The chain carries TRBV19 and TRBJ2-3; 8 bases map to TRBD2. The germline V gene has CDR1 LNHDA and CDR2 SQIVND (reference sequence). The CDR3 runs 16 residues. J gave up 5 bases and V 7 bases, and 14 bases lay outside the gene matches. In DNA, the CDR3 is TGTGCCAGTACCTCATTCCCCCAGCGGGAGAAAGATACGCAGTATTTT. It is translated as CASTSFPQREKDTQYF. The variable domain in full, with the rest retrieved from reference TRBV19 and TRBJ2-3, is DGGITQSPKYLFRKEGQNVTLSCEQNLNHDAMYWYRQDPGQGLRLIYYSQIVNDFQKGDIAEGYSVSREKKESFPLTVTSAQKNPTAFYLCASTSFPQREKDTQYFGPGTRLTVL.

The V call is TRBV14, the J call TRBJ1-1, with 7 bases matching TRBD1. This CDR3 is built from 14 residues. V trimming: 3 bases; J trimming: 5 bases; junction bases outside the gene matches: 6. CDR1 is SGHDN, CDR2 FVKESK, per germline. CDR3 sequence reads: CASSHQGGGTEAFF. The CDR3, as DNA: TGTGCCAGCAGCCACCAGGGGGGAGGTACTGAAGCTTTCTTT.

With respect to this clone: Other nucleotide sequences from this sample produce the same CDR3. This CDR3 reads CASSQEGAGANVLTF. Here the CDR3 DNA reads TGCGCCAGCAGCCAAGAAGGAGCTGGGGCCAACGTCCTGACTTTC. The rearrangement uses TRBV4-1 and TRBJ2-6; D is ambiguous. The CDR3 is 15 residues long. Trimming took 0 bases from V and 2 from J, leaving 5 bases between them. Germline V lookup: CDR1 MGHRA, CDR2 YSYEKL.